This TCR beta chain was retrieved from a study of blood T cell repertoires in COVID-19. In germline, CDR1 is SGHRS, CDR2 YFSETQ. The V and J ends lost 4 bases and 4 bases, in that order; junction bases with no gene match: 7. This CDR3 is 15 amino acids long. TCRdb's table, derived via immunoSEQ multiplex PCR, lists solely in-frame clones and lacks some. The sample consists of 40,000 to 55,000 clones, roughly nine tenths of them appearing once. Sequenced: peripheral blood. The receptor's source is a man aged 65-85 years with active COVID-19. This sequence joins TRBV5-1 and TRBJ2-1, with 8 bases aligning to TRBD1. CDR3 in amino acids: CASSLNQGAYNEQFF. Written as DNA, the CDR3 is TGCGCCAGCAGCCTCAATCAGGGGGCTTACAATGAGCAGTTCTTC. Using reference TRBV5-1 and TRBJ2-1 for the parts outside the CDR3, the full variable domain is KAGVTQTPRYLIKTRGQQVTLSCSPISGHRSVSWYQQTPGQGLQFLFEYFSETQRNKGNFPGRFSGRQFSNSRSEMNVSTLELGDSALYLCASSLNQGAYNEQFFGPGTRLTVL.